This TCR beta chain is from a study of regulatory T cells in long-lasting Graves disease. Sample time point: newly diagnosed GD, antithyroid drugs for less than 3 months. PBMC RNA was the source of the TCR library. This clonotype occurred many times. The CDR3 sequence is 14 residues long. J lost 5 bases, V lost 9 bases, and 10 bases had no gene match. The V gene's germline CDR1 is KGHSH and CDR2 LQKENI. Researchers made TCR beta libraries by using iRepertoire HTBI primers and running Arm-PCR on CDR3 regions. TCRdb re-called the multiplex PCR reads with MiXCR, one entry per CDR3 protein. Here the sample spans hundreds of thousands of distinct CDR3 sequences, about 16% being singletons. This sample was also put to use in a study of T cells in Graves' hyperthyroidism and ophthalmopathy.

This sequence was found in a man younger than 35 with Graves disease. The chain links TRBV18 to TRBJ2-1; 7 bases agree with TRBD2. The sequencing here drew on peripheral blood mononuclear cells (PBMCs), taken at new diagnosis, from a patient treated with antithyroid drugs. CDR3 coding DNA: TGTGCCAGTTCCCCTTTAGCGGGCCACAATGAGCAGTTCTTC. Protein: CASSPLAGHNEQFF. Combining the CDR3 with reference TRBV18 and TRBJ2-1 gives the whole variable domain NAGVMQNPRHLVRRRGQEARLRCSPMKGHSHVYWYRQLPEEGLKFMVYLQKENIIDESGMPKERFSAEFPKEGPSILRIQQVVRGDSAAYFCASSPLAGHNEQFFGPGTRLTVL.